The present T cell receptor beta chain was sequenced within a study of technical replicates of blood from several donors. With 4 bases clipped from V and 8 bases from J, the junction kept 5 bases outside the gene matches. Germline V gene data show CDR1 as MRHNA and CDR2 as SNTAGT. CDR3 length: 13 residues. The data were produced by immunoSEQ multiplex PCR, yet TCRdb's version contains in-frame clones alone and is incomplete. The data contain tens of thousands of clones, 95% of them singletons. This sequence originates from a human donor in good health. The sequenced sample was T cells isolated from PBMCs. This chain links TRBV6-4 with TRBJ1-2, with 9 bases lining up with TRBD1. The chain's CDR3 is CASSGRTGDGYTF. The CDR3 region has the DNA TGTGCCAGCAGTGGACGGACAGGGGACGGCTACACCTTC.